The text below deals with one T cell receptor beta chain. What it binds is not known. This specimen belongs to a study of T cells after yellow fever vaccination. Study context: Preparing low-cell-number fractions relied on SMART-Seq v4 Ultra Low Input. Overall study findings and caveats: From the bulk population, abundant clonotypes could contaminate and appear within FACS-sorted repertoires. Researchers report a weaker secondary response that nonetheless peaked faster, day 5 versus 15.

Researchers made TCR cDNA using 5'RACE template switching, and this step added a universal primer site and UMIs. MiXCR was run by TCRdb on the 5' RACE reads, yielding one entry per CDR3 protein. Of 250,000 to 300,000 distinct CDR3 sequences listed, roughly 13% were seen once; the top ten hold less than 0.55%. This CDR3 has 14 residues. Unmatched junction bases numbered 4, after V lost 4 bases and J lost 3 bases. The germline V gene has CDR1 SGHTA and CDR2 FQGNSA. The starting material was CD4+ T cells sorted from PBMCs, obtained 45 days after the yellow fever booster vaccination. The sequence was collected from a man between 25 and 39 years old who received the YFV17D yellow fever vaccine. The chain couples TRBV7-2 to TRBJ2-7; 9 bases match TRBD2. The CDR3 loop is CASSYRREGYEQYF. CDR3 nucleotide sequence: TGTGCCAGCAGCTATCGGCGGGAGGGCTACGAGCAGTACTTC.